These 26 T cell receptor beta chains were sequenced from one sample in a study of monozygotic twins with inflammatory bowel disease. Each CDR3 protein gets one entry in TCRdb, which reprocessed the 5' RACE reads and gives no DNA. Its table records 350,000 to 550,000 distinct CDR3 sequences. The specimen was blood. The receptors were sampled from a human donor with ulcerative colitis or Crohn's disease, or a healthy co-twin of an affected twin (not recorded which).

This sequence joins TRBV28 and TRBJ1-4; absent DNA, TCRdb's TRBD1 call cannot be checked. The CDR3 extends over 16 amino acids. Per the germline V gene, CDR1 is MDHEN and CDR2 is SYDVKM. This CDR3 is CASSLPWGGIGEKLFF. The variable domain in full, with the rest retrieved from reference TRBV28 and TRBJ1-4, is DVKVTQSSRYLVKRTGEKVFLECVQDMDHENMFWYRQDPGLGLRLIYFSYDVKMKEKGDIPEGYSVSREKKERFSLILESASTNQTSMYLCASSLPWGGIGEKLFFGSGTQLSVL.

V and J are TRBV6-5 and TRBJ1-2. The length of the CDR3 is 12 residues. Germline CDR1 is MNHEY and CDR2 is SVGAGI. This chain's CDR3 is CASSQDGYGYTF.

The V and J genes are TRBV9 and TRBJ1-6; with no DNA, the TCRdb D assignment of TRBD1 cannot be verified. From germline, CDR1 is SGDLS and CDR2 YYNGEE. This CDR3 spans 15 amino acids. The CDR3 is CASSVGSQSGSPLHF.

The CDR3 here is CASSWASLSGGLYEQYF. V usage is TRBV7-2 and J usage is TRBJ2-7; TCRdb returns TRBD2, unconfirmable since there is no DNA. Germline V gene lookup returns CDR1 SGHTA and CDR2 FQGNSA. This CDR3 region has 17 residues.

The chain carries TRBV19 and TRBJ1-1; no DNA is available, so the TRBD1 call from TCRdb remains unchecked. The CDR3 extends over 12 amino acids. CDR1 and CDR2 from the germline V gene are LNHDA and SQIVND (reference sequence). CDR3 sequence reads: CASSGGRTEAFF. The variable domain in full, completed from reference TRBV19 and TRBJ1-1, reads DGGITQSPKYLFRKEGQNVTLSCEQNLNHDAMYWYRQDPGQGLRLIYYSQIVNDFQKGDIAEGYSVSREKKESFPLTVTSAQKNPTAFYLCASSGGRTEAFFGQGTRLTVV.

The rearrangement joins TRBV6-2 or TRBV6-3 to TRBJ2-1; the TCRdb call, TRBD1, lacks DNA for checking. The CDR3 is 17 amino acids. The V gene's germline CDR1 is MNHEY and CDR2 SVGEGT. CDR3 amino acids: CASSYGSGQGNFHEQFF.

This rearrangement joins TRBV7-2 to TRBJ1-5; the TRBD1 assignment by TCRdb is unverifiable without DNA. The CDR3 spans 16 residues. Germline CDR1 SGHTA, CDR2 FQGNSA. This CDR3 is CASSPGSGQGREPQHF. Together with reference TRBV7-2 and TRBJ1-5, the CDR3 gives the full variable domain: GAGVSQSPSNKVTEKGKDVELRCDPISGHTALYWYRQSLGQGLEFLIYFQGNSAPDKSGLPSDRFSAERTGGSVSTLTIQRTQQEDSAVYLCASSPGSGQGREPQHFGDGTRLSIL.

The rearrangement links TRBV15 to TRBJ2-7. The CDR3 has 13 amino acids. Germline V CDR1 and CDR2: LNHNV, YYDKDF (reference sequence). CDR3 sequence reads: CATSRDPGDEQYF.

CDR3 amino acids: CASSQGPEQYF. This chain joins TRBV7-2 and TRBJ2-7; TCRdb's D gene call, TRBD2, goes unchecked for lack of DNA. This CDR3 comprises 11 residues. Germline lookup yields CDR1 SGHTA and CDR2 FQGNSA.

This sequence joins TRBV6-6 and TRBJ2-7; as DNA is missing, the TRBD1 call by TCRdb cannot be tested. This CDR3 has 14 amino acids. Germline-derived CDR1 and CDR2 are MNHNY and SVGAGI (reference sequence). The CDR3: CASNQQGDSYEQYF.

The rearrangement joins TRBV5-5 to TRBJ2-1; lacking DNA, the TRBD1 call made by TCRdb goes unchecked. This CDR3 comprises 17 residues. Germline CDR1 and CDR2: SGHKS and YYEKEE (reference sequence). This CDR3 reads CASSLVPGDGSYNEQFF. The whole variable domain, remainder taken from reference TRBV5-5 and TRBJ2-1, is DAGVTQSPTHLIKTRGQQVTLRCSPISGHKSVSWYQQVLGQGPQFIFQYYEKEERGRGNFPDRFSARQFPNYSSELNVNALLLGDSALYLCASSLVPGDGSYNEQFFGPGTRLTVL.

This rearrangement joins TRBV7-2 to TRBJ2-7; TCRdb indicates TRBD2, and absent DNA this call remains unverified. Looked up from germline, CDR1 is SGHTA and CDR2 is FQGNSA. The CDR3 consists of 14 residues. CDR3 loop: CASSLIGGRDEQYF.

The rearrangement uses TRBV9 and TRBJ1-5. The CDR3 runs 14 residues. CDR1 is SGDLS, CDR2 YYNGEE, per germline. The CDR3 sequence is CASSVEAAGQPQHF.

The chain couples TRBV10-3 to TRBJ1-1. CDR3 length equals 13 residues. CDR1 ENHRY and CDR2 SYGVKD come from the germline V gene. The CDR3 region is CAISEGENTEAFF.

The chain links TRBV29-1 to TRBJ2-7; TCRdb's assignment of TRBD1 cannot be checked, as there is no DNA. Germline V gene lookup returns CDR1 SQVTM and CDR2 ANQGSEA. This CDR3 contains 14 residues. The CDR3 here is CSVEERTGYYEQYF.

The V and J genes are TRBV28 and TRBJ2-2; no DNA is available, so the TRBD2 call from TCRdb remains unchecked. CDR3 size: 14 residues. Germline V gene data show CDR1 as MDHEN and CDR2 as SYDVKM. Here the CDR3 reads CASLLAGSTGELFF.

The CDR3 region is CASSSGTGIIGGANVLTF. The rearrangement uses TRBV6-2 or TRBV6-3 and TRBJ2-6; the TRBD1 assignment by TCRdb is unverifiable without DNA. Germline CDR1 and CDR2: MNHEY and SVGEGT. This CDR3 has 18 residues.

The chain employs TRBV12-3 or TRBV12-4 and TRBJ2-6; TCRdb lists TRBD1, though no DNA is available to test this call. There are 15 residues in the CDR3. The CDR3 loop reads CASSFRGGGANVLTF.

This sequence joins TRBV10-3 and TRBJ1-2; the TCRdb D gene call, TRBD1, has no DNA to confirm it. The CDR3 loop spans 13 amino acids. Germline V CDR1 and CDR2: ENHRY, SYGVKD. CDR3 in amino acids: CAISVSGGYGYTF.

The genes are TRBV27 and TRBJ1-1; TCRdb's assignment of TRBD1 cannot be checked, as there is no DNA. The CDR3 contains 15 residues. The V gene's germline CDR1 is MNHEY and CDR2 SMNVEV (reference sequence). The CDR3 sequence: CASSPWTGRDMEAFF.

This chain links TRBV5-1 with TRBJ2-5; TCRdb lists TRBD1, though no DNA is available to test this call. CDR1 and CDR2 (germline): SGHRS, YFSETQ. The CDR3 runs to 19 residues. CDR3: CASSSTPRGGGGYQETQYF.

The chain employs TRBV7-2 and TRBJ1-2; TCRdb lists TRBD1, though no DNA is available to test this call. The CDR3 runs 17 residues. Germline values: CDR1 SGHTA, CDR2 FQGNSA. The CDR3 protein is CASSSIPPQGSNYGYTF.

The chain combines TRBV12-3 or TRBV12-4 with TRBJ1-2; TCRdb indicates TRBD1, and absent DNA this call remains unverified. The CDR3 is made up of 14 amino acids. CDR3 sequence: CASSFGTTTFGYTF.

The CDR3 protein is CASRTGGTVSNGYTF. The chain has TRBV28 and TRBJ1-2; the D call from TCRdb, TRBD1, cannot be confirmed without DNA. This CDR3 region has 15 residues. Germline CDR1 reads MDHEN; CDR2 reads SYDVKM.

The chain carries TRBV15 and TRBJ1-4; TCRdb indicates TRBD1, and absent DNA this call remains unverified. The CDR3 is made up of 12 amino acids. Germline V gives CDR1 LNHNV, CDR2 YYDKDF (reference sequence). This chain's CDR3 is CATSRPHEKLFF.

The rearrangement uses TRBV4-3 and TRBJ2-1; TCRdb lists TRBD2, though no DNA is available to test this call. Germline CDR1 is LGHNA and CDR2 is YSLEER. This CDR3 contains 17 residues. CDR3 residues: CASSRRLSGDTYNEQFF.